This T cell receptor (beta chain) was observed in a study of T cells in women clearing cervical HPV infection. Study in general: Controls' single incident HPV16 infection cleared within 12 months without precancer. Overall study results and limits: TRBV6-7 relative abundance averaged approximately 0.11% in cases and 0.15% to 0.2% in controls.

Some clones are missing from TCRdb's copy, which holds only in-frame ones; the method was immunoSEQ multiplex PCR. The table lists 45,000 to 55,000 clones. Deletions cut 0 bases from V and 10 bases from J, with 18 bases between. The CDR3 is 15 residues long. From germline, CDR1 is DFQATT and CDR2 SNEGSKA (reference sequence). Worth noting for this clone: Its antigen is as yet unknown. The CDR3 is cut off 3 residues early in the read; its end comes from the germline J gene.

The chain carries TRBV20-1 and TRBJ1-4; D uncertain. The TCR comes from a woman aged 18 to 75 with a cervical HPV16 infection that either progressed to CIN3+ or cleared (not recorded which). Sequenced input: blood buffy coat. CDR3 bases read: TGCAGTGCTAGAGAGGATACACCCAGTGCGGGAAAA. As protein: CSAREDTPSAGK. In full, the CDR3 is CSAREDTPSAGKLFF.